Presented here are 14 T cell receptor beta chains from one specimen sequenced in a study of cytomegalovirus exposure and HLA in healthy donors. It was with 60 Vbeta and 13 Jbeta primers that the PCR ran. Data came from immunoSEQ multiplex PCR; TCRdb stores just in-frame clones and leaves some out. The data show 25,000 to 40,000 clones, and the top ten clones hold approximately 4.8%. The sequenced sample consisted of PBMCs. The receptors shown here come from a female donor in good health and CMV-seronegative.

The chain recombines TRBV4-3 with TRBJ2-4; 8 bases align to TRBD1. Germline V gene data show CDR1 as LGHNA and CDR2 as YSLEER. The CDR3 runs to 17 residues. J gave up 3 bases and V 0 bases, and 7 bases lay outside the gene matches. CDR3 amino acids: CASSQDGQGTGKNIQYF. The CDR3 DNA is TGCGCCAGCAGCCAAGATGGTCAGGGGACAGGCAAAAACATTCAGTACTTC.

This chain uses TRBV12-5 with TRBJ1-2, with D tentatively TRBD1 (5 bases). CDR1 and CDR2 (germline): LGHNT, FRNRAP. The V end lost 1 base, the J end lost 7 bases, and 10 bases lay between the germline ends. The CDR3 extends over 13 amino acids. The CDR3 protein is CASGLAGVGGYTF. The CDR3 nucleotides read TGTGCTAGTGGTTTGGCGGGGGTTGGTGGCTACACCTTC.

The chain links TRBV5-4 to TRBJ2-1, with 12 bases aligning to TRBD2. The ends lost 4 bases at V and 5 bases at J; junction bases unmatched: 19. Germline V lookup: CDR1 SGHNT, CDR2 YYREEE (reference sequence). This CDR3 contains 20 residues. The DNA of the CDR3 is TGTGCCAGCAGCCCGGAGAGACTAGCGGGGGACCTCCGCTGGGACAATGAGCAGTTCTTC. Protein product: CASSPERLAGDLRWDNEQFF.

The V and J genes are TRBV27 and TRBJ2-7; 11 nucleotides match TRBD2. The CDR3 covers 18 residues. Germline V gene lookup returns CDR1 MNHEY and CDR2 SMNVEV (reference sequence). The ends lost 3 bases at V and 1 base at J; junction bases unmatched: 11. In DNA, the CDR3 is TGTGCCAGCAGTTTCAGAGTAGCGGGGGGGCCTGGATCCTACGAGCAGTACTTC. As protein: CASSFRVAGGPGSYEQYF.

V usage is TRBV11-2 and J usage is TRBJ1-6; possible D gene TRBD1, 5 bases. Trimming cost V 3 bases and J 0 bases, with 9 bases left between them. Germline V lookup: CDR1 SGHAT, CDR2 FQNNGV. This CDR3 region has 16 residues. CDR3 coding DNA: TGTGCCAGCAGCTTTGCGACAGACTCCTATAATTCACCCCTCCACTTT. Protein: CASSFATDSYNSPLHF.

CDR3 sequence (DNA): TGTGCCAGCAGTTTACAGACAGGGGCCAACTATGGCTACACCTTC. Translation: CASSLQTGANYGYTF. J is TRBJ1-2 and V is TRBV27, with 8 bases fitting TRBD1. V was pared by 2 bases and J by 2 bases, with 4 bases of the junction left unmatched. The CDR3 is made up of 15 amino acids. Per the germline V gene, CDR1 is MNHEY and CDR2 is SMNVEV (reference sequence).

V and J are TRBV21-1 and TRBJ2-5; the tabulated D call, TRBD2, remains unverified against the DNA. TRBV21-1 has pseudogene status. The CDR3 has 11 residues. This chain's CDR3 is CASSLQETQYF. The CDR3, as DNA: TGTGCCAGCAGCTTACAAGAGACCCAGTACTTC.

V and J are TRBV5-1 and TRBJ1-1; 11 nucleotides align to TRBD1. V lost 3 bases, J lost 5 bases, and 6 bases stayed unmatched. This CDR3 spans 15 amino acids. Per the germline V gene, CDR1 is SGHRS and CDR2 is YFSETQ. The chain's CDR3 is CASSSSRDRGTEAFF. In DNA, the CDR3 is TGCGCCAGCAGCTCCTCCCGGGACAGGGGGACTGAAGCTTTCTTT.

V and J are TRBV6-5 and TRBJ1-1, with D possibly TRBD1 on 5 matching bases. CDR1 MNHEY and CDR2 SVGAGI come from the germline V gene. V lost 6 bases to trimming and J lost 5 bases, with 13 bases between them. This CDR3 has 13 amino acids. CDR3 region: CASSPHKGTEAFF. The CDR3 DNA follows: TGTGCCAGCAGCCCCCATAAGGGGACTGAAGCTTTCTTT.

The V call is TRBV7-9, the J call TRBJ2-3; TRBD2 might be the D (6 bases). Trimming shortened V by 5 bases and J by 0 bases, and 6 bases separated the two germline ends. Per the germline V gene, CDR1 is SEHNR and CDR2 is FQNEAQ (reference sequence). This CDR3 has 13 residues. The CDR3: CASSAGSTDTQYF. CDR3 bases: TGTGCCAGCAGCGCGGGGAGCACAGATACGCAGTATTTT.

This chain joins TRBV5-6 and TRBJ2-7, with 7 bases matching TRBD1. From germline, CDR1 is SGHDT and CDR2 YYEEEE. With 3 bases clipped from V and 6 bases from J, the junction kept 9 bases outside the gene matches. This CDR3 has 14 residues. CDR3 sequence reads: CASSYDRVDLEQYF. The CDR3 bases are TGTGCCAGCAGCTACGACAGGGTAGATCTCGAGCAGTACTTC. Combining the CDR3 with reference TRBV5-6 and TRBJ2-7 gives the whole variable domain DAGVTQSPTHLIKTRGQQVTLRCSPKSGHDTVSWYQQALGQGPQFIFQYYEEEERQRGNFPDRFSGHQFPNYSSELNVNALLLGDSALYLCASSYDRVDLEQYFGPGTRLTVT.

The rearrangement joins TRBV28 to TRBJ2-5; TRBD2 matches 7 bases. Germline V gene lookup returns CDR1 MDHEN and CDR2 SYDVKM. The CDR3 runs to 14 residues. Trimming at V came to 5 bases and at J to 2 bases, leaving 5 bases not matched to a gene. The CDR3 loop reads CASSESGAQETQYF. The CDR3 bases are TGTGCCAGCAGTGAAAGCGGGGCACAAGAGACCCAGTACTTC.

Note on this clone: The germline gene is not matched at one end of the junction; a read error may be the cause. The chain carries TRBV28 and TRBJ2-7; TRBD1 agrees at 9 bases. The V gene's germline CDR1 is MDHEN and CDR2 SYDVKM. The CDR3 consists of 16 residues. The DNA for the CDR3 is TGTGCCAGCAGATTATCCGGGACAGGGCCTCCCTACGAGCAGTACTTC. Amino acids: CASRLSGTGPPYEQYF.

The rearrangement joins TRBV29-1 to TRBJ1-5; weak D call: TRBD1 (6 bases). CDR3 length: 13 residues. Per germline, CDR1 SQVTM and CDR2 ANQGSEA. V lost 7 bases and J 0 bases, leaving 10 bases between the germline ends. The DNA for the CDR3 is TGCAGCGCCCGGACAGATAGCAATCAGCCCCAGCATTTT. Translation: CSARTDSNQPQHF.